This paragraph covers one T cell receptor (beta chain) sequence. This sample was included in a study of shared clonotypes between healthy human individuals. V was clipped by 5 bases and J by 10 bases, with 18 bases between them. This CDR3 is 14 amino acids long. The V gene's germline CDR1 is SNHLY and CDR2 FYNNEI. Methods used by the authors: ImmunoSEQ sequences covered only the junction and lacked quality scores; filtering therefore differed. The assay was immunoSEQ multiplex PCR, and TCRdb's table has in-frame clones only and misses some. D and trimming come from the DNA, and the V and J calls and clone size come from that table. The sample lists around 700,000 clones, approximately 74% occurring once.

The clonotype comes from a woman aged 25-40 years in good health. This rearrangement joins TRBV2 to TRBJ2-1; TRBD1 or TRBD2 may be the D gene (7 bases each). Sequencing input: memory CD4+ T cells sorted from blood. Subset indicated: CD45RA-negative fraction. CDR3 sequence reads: CASSSTSRRGEQFF. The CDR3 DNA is TGTGCCAGCAGTTCGACTAGCCGCAGGGGGGAGCAGTTCTTC.